This T cell receptor (beta chain) came from a study of blood T cell repertoires in COVID-19. Original handling: Reference gene primer amplification gave estimated nucleated cell counts. Here immunoSEQ multiplex PCR was the method, and the copy in TCRdb shows in-frame clones only, minus some. D and trimming were read from the DNA, whereas the V and J calls and clone size are those reported in that table. This table holds approximately 260,000 clones, approximately 79% found once. Participants were aged about 18 to 95 years, lived in 25 or so US areas, and enrolled virtually. Participants reported their clinical history, and cohort assignment relied on those reports. CDR1 is SGHTA, CDR2 FQGNSA, per germline. The trim removed 6 bases at V and 6 bases at J, leaving 5 bases unmatched. This CDR3 contains 13 residues.

The sequence was collected from a man aged 30 to 39 with acute COVID-19. The chain is built from TRBV7-2 and TRBJ1-1; 9 nucleotides align to TRBD1. Sequencing used PBMCs or T cells enriched from blood (not recorded which). The CDR3 loop is CASRPQGAAEAFF. As DNA, the CDR3 is TGTGCCAGCAGGCCACAGGGGGCTGCTGAAGCTTTCTTT.